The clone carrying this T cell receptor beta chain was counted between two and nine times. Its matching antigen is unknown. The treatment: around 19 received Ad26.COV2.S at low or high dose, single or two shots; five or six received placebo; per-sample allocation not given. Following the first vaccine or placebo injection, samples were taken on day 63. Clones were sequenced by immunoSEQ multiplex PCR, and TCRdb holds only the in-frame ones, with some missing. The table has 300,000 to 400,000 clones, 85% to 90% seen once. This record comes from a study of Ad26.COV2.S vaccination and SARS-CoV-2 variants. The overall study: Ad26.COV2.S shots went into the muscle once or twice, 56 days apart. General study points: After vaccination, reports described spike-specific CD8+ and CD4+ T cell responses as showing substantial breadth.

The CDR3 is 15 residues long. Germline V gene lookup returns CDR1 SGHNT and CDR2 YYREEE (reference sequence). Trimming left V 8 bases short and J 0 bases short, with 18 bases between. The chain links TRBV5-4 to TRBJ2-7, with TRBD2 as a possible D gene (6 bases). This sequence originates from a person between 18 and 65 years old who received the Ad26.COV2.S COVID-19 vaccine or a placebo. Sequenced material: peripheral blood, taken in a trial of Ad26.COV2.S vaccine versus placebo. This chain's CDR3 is CARCGGAYLSYEQYF. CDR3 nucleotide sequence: TGTGCCAGATGCGGAGGGGCCTACCTCTCCTACGAGCAGTACTTC.